The clone carrying this T cell receptor (beta chain) occurred a few times. The antigen is undetermined. The data derive from a study of T cells after yellow fever vaccination. The study, taken as a whole, reports: Abundant bulk-population clonotypes could contaminate the FACS-sorted repertoires.

TCRdb re-derived calls from the 5' RACE reads in MiXCR, one entry per CDR3 protein. The table includes some 550,000 distinct CDR3 sequences, about 19% detected once. The CDR3 is made up of 15 amino acids. V trimming: 6 bases; J trimming: 2 bases; junction bases outside the gene matches: 10. Germline assignment: CDR1 SQVTM and CDR2 ANQGSEA. This specimen was PBMCs, taken 15 days after the yellow fever booster vaccination. The chain employs TRBV29-1 and TRBJ2-1, with 7 bases identical to TRBD1. The sequence derives from a man younger than 45 who received the YFV17D yellow fever vaccine. CDR3 DNA sequence: TGCAGCGTAACCGAAGGGGGCTTGACCTACAATGAGCAGTTCTTC. It encodes CSVTEGGLTYNEQFF.